The 24 T cell receptor beta chains reported below all come from one sample, sequenced in a study of shared clonotypes between healthy human individuals. This table comes from immunoSEQ multiplex PCR, and its TCRdb copy is limited to in-frame clones, with some not included. Seen here are around 2.1 million clones, approximately 94% observed once, and the top ten hold roughly 0.13%. The sample taken for sequencing was naive CD4+ T cells sorted from blood. As for subset: CD45RA+ positively selected. The receptor set was obtained from a man younger than 35 in good health.

With respect to this clone: The sample holds other DNA sequences that translate to the same CDR3. The chain carries TRBV5-1 and TRBJ2-2; weak D call: TRBD2 (5 bases). Looked up from germline, CDR1 is SGHRS and CDR2 is YFSETQ. V was cut by 7 bases and J by 1 base, with 17 bases left in between. There are 16 residues in the CDR3. The CDR3 spells CASSLLGGGNTGELFF. Here the CDR3 DNA reads TGCGCCAGCTCTCTCCTAGGAGGCGGGAACACCGGGGAGCTGTTTTTT.

Concerning this clone: The identical CDR3 is also encoded by other nucleotide sequences in the sample. The CDR3 DNA follows: TGTGCCAGCAGTGCTCTCGGTGAGCAGTACTTC. It encodes CASSALGEQYF. The chain couples TRBV2 to TRBJ2-7, with no clear D. V lost 4 bases, J lost 7 bases, and 8 bases lay in between. CDR3 length: 11 amino acids. The germline V gene has CDR1 SNHLY and CDR2 FYNNEI.

V is TRBV30 and J is TRBJ1-4, with unresolved D. The germline V gene has CDR1 GTSNPN and CDR2 SVGIG (reference sequence). CDR3 length equals 15 residues. Trimming pared 0 bases from V and 8 bases from J, leaving 16 bases between. CDR3 sequence reads: CAWSVSTLGGEKLFF. The CDR3 DNA is TGTGCCTGGAGTGTCTCGACCCTTGGTGGGGAAAAACTGTTTTTT.

This rearrangement joins TRBV4-1 to TRBJ2-7, with a tentative D call TRBD2 (6 bases). The CDR3 sequence is 13 residues long. Germline loops: CDR1 MGHRA, CDR2 YSYEKL. Between the trimmed V and J ends, which lost 2 bases and 6 bases, there was a span of 11 bases. The CDR3 DNA reads TGCGCCAGCAGCCAAATAGGGGAGGCCGAGCAGTACTTC. Protein product: CASSQIGEAEQYF.

The chain combines TRBV10-3 with TRBJ1-1; D gene unclear. CDR1 and CDR2 from the germline V gene are ENHRY and SYGVKD. The V gene lost 6 bases and the J gene lost 0 bases, with 11 bases spanning the gap. The CDR3 runs 14 residues. The CDR3 nucleotides read TGTGCCATCAGGGTGGACGGGATGAACACTGAAGCTTTCTTT. Protein: CAIRVDGMNTEAFF.

The rearrangement joins TRBV6-1 to TRBJ2-7; 12 bases are shared with TRBD1. Germline V gene data show CDR1 as MNHNS and CDR2 as SASEGT. Trimming at V came to 11 bases and at J to 5 bases, leaving 4 bases not matched to a gene. The CDR3 contains 12 residues. CDR3: CAVGTGGHEQYF. In DNA form, the CDR3 reads TGTGCCGTAGGGACAGGGGGCCACGAGCAGTACTTC.

The rearrangement joins TRBV5-1 to TRBJ1-5, with a weak D call TRBD1 (6 bases). The CDR3 runs 14 residues. Trimming stripped 0 bases from V and 6 bases from J, with 10 bases between. The germline V gene has CDR1 SGHRS and CDR2 YFSETQ. In DNA form, the CDR3 reads TGCGCCAGCAGCTTGGTGGGGGGCCTTCAGCCCCAGCATTTT. Its protein product is CASSLVGGLQPQHF.

The rearrangement joins TRBV7-2 to TRBJ2-7, with 7 bases fitting TRBD2. CDR1 and CDR2 (germline): SGHTA, FQGNSA. V lost 2 bases, J lost 3 bases, and 7 bases stayed unmatched. CDR3 length equals 15 residues. This CDR3 is CASSLTTSPIYEQYF. The CDR3 nucleotides are TGTGCCAGCAGCTTAACGACTAGCCCCATCTACGAGCAGTACTTC.

This rearrangement joins TRBV5-1 to TRBJ1-1; no reliable D call. In germline, CDR1 is SGHRS, CDR2 YFSETQ. The CDR3 runs to 15 residues. V was cut by 3 bases and J by 2 bases, with 14 bases left in between. CDR3 sequence: CASSSPNTYNTEAFF. The CDR3 DNA sequence: TGCGCCAGCAGCTCCCCAAACACATATAACACTGAAGCTTTCTTT.

This chain's CDR3 is CASSFRQGADEQYF. The CDR3 region has the DNA TGTGCCAGCAGCTTTCGACAGGGGGCTGACGAGCAGTACTTC. V gene TRBV7-8 combines with J gene TRBJ2-7; 10 bases are a match to TRBD1. CDR1 is SGHVS and CDR2 is FQNEAQ in the germline V gene. V lost 3 bases to trimming and J lost 5 bases; unmatched junction nucleotides: 4. The CDR3 runs 14 residues.

The chain recombines TRBV11-2 with TRBJ2-3; TRBD2 matches at 7 bases. Germline V gives CDR1 SGHAT, CDR2 FQNNGV. The CDR3 contains 15 residues. With V trimmed by 5 bases and J by 4 bases, 9 bases remained unmatched. CDR3 in amino acids: CASSPLGGSADTQYF. DNA for the CDR3: TGTGCCAGCAGCCCATTGGGGGGGAGTGCAGATACGCAGTATTTT.

The genes are TRBV23-1 and TRBJ2-3; D could derive from TRBD1 or TRBD2 (6 bases each). TRBV23-1 is reported as an ORF; its role is uncertain. This CDR3 comprises 17 residues. Trimming took 7 bases from V and 3 from J, leaving 23 bases between them. CDR3 residues: CASIKGGLRGGTDTQYF. The DNA for the CDR3 is TGCGCCAGCATCAAAGGAGGGCTCAGGGGAGGTACAGATACGCAGTATTTT.

This clone was seen only once. The chain is built from TRBV27 and TRBJ2-3; D gene unclear. V was shortened by 3 bases and J by 2 bases, with 15 bases between the two germline ends. The CDR3 extends over 16 amino acids. Germline V gene sequence: CDR1 MNHEY, CDR2 SMNVEV (reference sequence). The CDR3 nucleotides are TGTGCCAGCAGTTTCTCCGGCTTCCCGAACACAGATACGCAGTATTTT. Amino acids: CASSFSGFPNTDTQYF.

The genes are TRBV7-8 and TRBJ2-2; 12 nucleotides agree with TRBD2. V lost 1 base, J lost 6 bases, and 6 bases stayed unmatched. Germline values: CDR1 SGHVS, CDR2 FQNEAQ. The CDR3 runs to 17 residues. The CDR3 loop is CASSLGGTSGQSGELFF. The CDR3, as DNA: TGTGCCAGCAGCTTAGGGGGGACTAGCGGGCAGTCCGGGGAGCTGTTTTTT.

The chain is built from TRBV10-3 and TRBJ1-4; a weak D match, TRBD1 (6 bases). Per germline, CDR1 ENHRY and CDR2 SYGVKD. Trimming cost V 11 bases and J 2 bases, with 18 bases left between them. The CDR3 is made up of 15 amino acids. The CDR3 DNA follows: TGTGCCTCTGGGCCTTCGGGGGGCACTAATGAAAAACTGTTTTTT. The encoded protein is CASGPSGGTNEKLFF.

This clone was picked up one time. The CDR3 spells CASSFWGDTGELFF. The CDR3 nucleotides read TGTGCCAGCAGCTTCTGGGGGGACACCGGGGAGCTGTTTTTT. V usage is TRBV7-9 and J usage is TRBJ2-2, with D possibly being TRBD2 (6 bases). Trimming took 3 bases from V and 3 from J, leaving 8 bases between them. Per germline, CDR1 SEHNR and CDR2 FQNEAQ (reference sequence). The CDR3 is 14 amino acids.

J is TRBJ1-5 and V is TRBV28; tentatively, D is TRBD1 (6 bases). V was cut by 2 bases and J by 0 bases, with 20 bases left in between. Germline loops: CDR1 MDHEN, CDR2 SYDVKM. This CDR3 is 19 amino acids long. This chain's CDR3 is CASSLVRDKGLFSNQPQHF. The CDR3 DNA follows: TGTGCCAGCAGTTTAGTCCGGGACAAAGGGCTTTTTAGCAATCAGCCCCAGCATTTT.

This chain links TRBV27 with TRBJ2-5; D is possibly TRBD1 (5 bases). V lost 4 bases, J lost 3 bases, and 15 bases lay in between. CDR3 length equals 15 residues. Germline assignment: CDR1 MNHEY and CDR2 SMNVEV (reference sequence). CDR3: CASSSHLSGKETQYF. The CDR3, as DNA: TGTGCCAGCAGTTCCCATCTATCAGGGAAAGAGACCCAGTACTTC.

This chain connects TRBV11-2 to TRBJ2-4; TRBD1 might be the D (6 bases). Trimming pared 5 bases from V and 4 bases from J, leaving 24 bases between. The germline CDR1 and CDR2 sequences are SGHAT and FQNNGV. The CDR3 covers 18 residues. The CDR3 here is CASSPIGNRRDTKNIQYF. In nucleotides, the CDR3 is TGTGCCAGCAGCCCTATTGGGAATAGACGGGACACTAAAAACATTCAGTACTTC. Drawing the rest from reference TRBV11-2 and TRBJ2-4, the complete variable domain is EAGVAQSPRYKIIEKRQSVAFWCNPISGHATLYWYQQILGQGPKLLIQFQNNGVVDDSQLPKDRFSAERLKGVDSTLKIQPAKLEDSAVYLCASSPIGNRRDTKNIQYFGAGTRLSVL.

The CDR3 nucleotides read TGTGCCAGCAGTCGCGGGACGGCGAACACCGGGGAGCTGTTTTTT. It specifies CASSRGTANTGELFF. The chain combines TRBV27 with TRBJ2-2; D is possibly TRBD2 (6 bases). This CDR3 has 15 residues. In germline, CDR1 is MNHEY, CDR2 SMNVEV (reference sequence). V was pared by 5 bases and J by 0 bases, with 10 bases between.

This clone has just one count. V is TRBV4-1 and J is TRBJ2-4; 10 bases agree with TRBD1. The V gene end was trimmed by 4 bases and the J gene end by 1 base; junction bases not matched to a gene: 7. Germline assignment: CDR1 MGHRA and CDR2 YSYEKL. This CDR3 has 17 residues. CDR3 nucleotides: TGCGCCAGCAGCCGTGGGGGGACAGGGGAGGCCAAAAACATTCAGTACTTC. It is translated as CASSRGGTGEAKNIQYF.

This chain links TRBV10-3 with TRBJ1-1; D not resolved. Looked up from germline, CDR1 is ENHRY and CDR2 is SYGVKD. The CDR3 contains 11 residues. Trimming cost V 7 bases and J 1 base, with 4 bases left between them. In DNA form, the CDR3 reads TGTGCCATCAAGGGGAACACTGAAGCTTTCTTT. Protein product: CAIKGNTEAFF.

The CDR3 spells CASSLKPGTYEQYF. In DNA form, the CDR3 reads TGTGCCAGCAGTCTAAAACCCGGAACCTACGAGCAGTACTTC. The rearrangement joins TRBV27 to TRBJ2-7; D call uncertain. The germline V gene encodes CDR1 MNHEY and CDR2 SMNVEV (reference sequence). CDR3 length: 14 amino acids. V was clipped by 5 bases and J by 2 bases, with 13 bases between them.

This rearrangement joins TRBV11-2 to TRBJ1-1; no clear D gene. The germline V and J ends were trimmed by 8 bases and 8 bases, with 12 bases remaining between them. The CDR3 has 11 residues. Germline CDR1 reads SGHAT; CDR2 reads FQNNGV. This chain's CDR3 is CASSSFKEAFF. The DNA for the CDR3 is TGTGCCAGCTCGAGTTTCAAAGAAGCTTTCTTT.